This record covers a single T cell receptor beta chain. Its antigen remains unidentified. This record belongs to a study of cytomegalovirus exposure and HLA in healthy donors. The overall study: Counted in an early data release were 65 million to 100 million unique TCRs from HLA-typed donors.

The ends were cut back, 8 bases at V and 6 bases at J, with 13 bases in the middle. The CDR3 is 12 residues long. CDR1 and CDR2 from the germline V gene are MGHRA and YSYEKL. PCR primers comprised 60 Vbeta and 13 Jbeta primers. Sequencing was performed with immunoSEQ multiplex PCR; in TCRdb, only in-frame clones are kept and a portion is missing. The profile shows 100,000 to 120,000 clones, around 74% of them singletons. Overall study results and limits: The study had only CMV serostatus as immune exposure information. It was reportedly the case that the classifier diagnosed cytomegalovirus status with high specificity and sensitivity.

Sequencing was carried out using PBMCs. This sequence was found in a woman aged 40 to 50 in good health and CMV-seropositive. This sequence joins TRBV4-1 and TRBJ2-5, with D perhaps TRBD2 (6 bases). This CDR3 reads CASLTGVKTQYF. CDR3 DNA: TGCGCCAGCCTCACGGGGGTAAAGACCCAGTACTTC.